The present TCR beta chain was sequenced within a study of identical twins. Study-level points and caveats: Cord blood's abundant beta clonotypes had fewer insertions, unlike memory repertoires.

The table lists this clonotype with a few counts. Its antigen is undetermined. The CDR3 contains 14 residues. Germline CDR1 reads SGHDT; CDR2 reads YYEEEE. V was cut by 0 bases and J by 4 bases, with 7 bases left in between. TCRdb redid the calling of the 5' RACE reads with MiXCR, one entry per CDR3 protein. The sample records about 220,000 distinct CDR3 sequences, around a tenth being singletons. Sequencing input: memory (CD45RO+) T cells sorted from blood. V is TRBV5-6 and J is TRBJ2-2; D is unclear. The sequence was collected from a woman younger than 30 in good health. The CDR3 DNA sequence: TGTGCCAGCAGCTTGGAGCCCTCCACCGGGGAGCTGTTTTTT. Translation: CASSLEPSTGELFF.